This T cell receptor (beta chain) originates from a study of T cells after yellow fever vaccination. The overall study: Those fractions that held only low numbers of cells were prepared using the SMART-Seq v4 Ultra Low Input RNA kit.

A universal primer site and UMIs were added as TCR cDNA was made by 5'RACE template switching. TCRdb called the 5' RACE reads again in MiXCR, with one record for every CDR3 protein. Counted here are approximately 550,000 distinct CDR3 sequences, about 19% occurring once; the ten biggest clones make up roughly an eighth. Overall study findings and caveats: In FACS-sorted repertoires, abundant clonotypes from the bulk population could appear as contaminants.

The germline V gene has CDR1 SGHTA and CDR2 FQGNSA. This CDR3 contains 15 residues. V lost 7 bases, J lost 2 bases, and 16 bases lay in between. This clonotype has just a few counts. Antigen: not known. The rearrangement uses TRBV7-2 and TRBJ2-3; TRBD1 is a possible D gene (6 bases). The source was PBMCs, collected 15 days after the yellow fever booster vaccination. This clonotype originated in a man aged 25 to 40 who received the YFV17D yellow fever vaccine. The DNA of the CDR3 is TGTGCCAGCATGTTAGTGGCAGGGGACACAGATACGCAGTATTTT. Its protein is CASMLVAGDTDTQYF.